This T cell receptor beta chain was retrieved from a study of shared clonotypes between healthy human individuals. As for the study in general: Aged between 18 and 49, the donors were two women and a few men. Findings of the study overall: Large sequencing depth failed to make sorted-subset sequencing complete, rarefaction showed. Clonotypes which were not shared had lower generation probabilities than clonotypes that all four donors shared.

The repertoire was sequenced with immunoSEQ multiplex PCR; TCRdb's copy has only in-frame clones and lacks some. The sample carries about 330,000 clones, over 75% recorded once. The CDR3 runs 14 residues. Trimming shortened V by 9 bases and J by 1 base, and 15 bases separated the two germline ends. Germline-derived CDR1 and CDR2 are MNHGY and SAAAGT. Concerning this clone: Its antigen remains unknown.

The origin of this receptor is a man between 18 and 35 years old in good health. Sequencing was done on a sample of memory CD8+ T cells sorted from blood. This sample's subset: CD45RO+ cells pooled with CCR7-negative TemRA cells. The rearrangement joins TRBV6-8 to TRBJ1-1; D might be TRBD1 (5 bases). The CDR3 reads CARQDGGGNTEAFF. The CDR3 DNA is TGTGCCAGACAGGACGGGGGAGGGAACACTGAAGCTTTCTTT.